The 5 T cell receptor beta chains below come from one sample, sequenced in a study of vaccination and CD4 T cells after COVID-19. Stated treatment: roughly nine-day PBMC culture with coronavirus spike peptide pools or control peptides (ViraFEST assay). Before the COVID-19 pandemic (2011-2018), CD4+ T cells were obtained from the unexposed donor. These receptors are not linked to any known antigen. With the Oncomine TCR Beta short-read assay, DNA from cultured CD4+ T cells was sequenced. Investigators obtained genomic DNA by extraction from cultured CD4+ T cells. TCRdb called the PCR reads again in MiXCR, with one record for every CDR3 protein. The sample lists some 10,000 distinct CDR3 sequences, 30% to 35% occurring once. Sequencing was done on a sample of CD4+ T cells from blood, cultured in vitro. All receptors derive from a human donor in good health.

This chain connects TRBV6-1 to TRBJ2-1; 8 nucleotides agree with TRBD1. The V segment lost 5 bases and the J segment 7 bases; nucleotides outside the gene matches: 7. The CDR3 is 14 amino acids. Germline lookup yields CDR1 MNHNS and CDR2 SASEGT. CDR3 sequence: CASSRGTGGNEQFF. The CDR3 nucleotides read TGTGCCAGCAGTAGGGGGACAGGAGGGAATGAGCAGTTCTTC.

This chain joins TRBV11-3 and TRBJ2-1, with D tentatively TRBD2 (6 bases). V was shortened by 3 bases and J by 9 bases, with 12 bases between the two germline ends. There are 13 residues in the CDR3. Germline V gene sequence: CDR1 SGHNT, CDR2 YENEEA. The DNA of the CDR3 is TGTGCCAGCAGCTTCGGAGGGGCGGGTGAGCAGTTCTTC. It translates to CASSFGGAGEQFF.

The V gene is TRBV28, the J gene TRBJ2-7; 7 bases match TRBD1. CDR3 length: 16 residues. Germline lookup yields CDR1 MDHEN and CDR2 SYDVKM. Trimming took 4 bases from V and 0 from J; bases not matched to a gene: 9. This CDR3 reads CASSSVGQRSSYEQYF. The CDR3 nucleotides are TGTGCCAGCAGTTCTGTGGGACAGCGAAGCTCCTACGAGCAGTACTTC.

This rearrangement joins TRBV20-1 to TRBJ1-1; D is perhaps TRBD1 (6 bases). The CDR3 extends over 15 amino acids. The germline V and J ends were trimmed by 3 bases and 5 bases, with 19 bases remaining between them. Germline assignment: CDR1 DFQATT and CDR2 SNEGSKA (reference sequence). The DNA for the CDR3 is TGCAGTGCTAGTTCCCCTAAACAGGGAGGGACTGAAGCTTTCTTT. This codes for CSASSPKQGGTEAFF.

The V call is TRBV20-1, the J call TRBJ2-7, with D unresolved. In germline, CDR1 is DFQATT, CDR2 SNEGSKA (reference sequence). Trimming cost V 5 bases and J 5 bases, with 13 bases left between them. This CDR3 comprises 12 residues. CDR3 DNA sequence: TGCAGTGCTCGGGCCCCCACGGACGAGCAGTACTTC. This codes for CSARAPTDEQYF.